This T cell receptor beta chain derives from a study of T cells in Graves' hyperthyroidism and ophthalmopathy. This clonotype was counted at least ten times. As yet, its antigen is unknown. Study-level results: In simple terms, a model built on 13 V-J features told ophthalmopathy apart from stable hyperthyroidism. The blood repertoire included most of the expanded thyroid clonotypes above 0.001.

The study left out patients who had uncontrolled infection, other autoimmune disease, pregnancy or lactation. From more than 8 ml of fresh peripheral blood, PBMCs were isolated. From RNA transcripts, TCR beta CDR3 regions were amplified. A first-round RT-PCR of the TCR CDR3 used the HTBI primer set. One entry per CDR3 protein results from TCRdb running MiXCR on the multiplex PCR reads. The data hold approximately 260,000 distinct CDR3 sequences, with around 15% observed a single time. The CDR3 is 19 amino acids. J gave up 5 bases and V 0 bases, and 14 bases lay outside the gene matches. Germline CDR1 DFQATT, CDR2 SNEGSKA (reference sequence).

Sequenced sample: blood. V gene TRBV20-1 combines with J gene TRBJ2-1, with 12 bases lining up with TRBD2. This sequence was found in a woman between 50 and 59 years old with Graves' hyperthyroidism that later progressed to Graves' ophthalmopathy. CDR3 sequence reads: CSAREGPLGLAGLNNEQFF. CDR3 DNA: TGCAGTGCTAGAGAGGGACCCCTTGGACTAGCGGGACTGAACAATGAGCAGTTCTTC.